This entry concerns a single T cell receptor (gamma chain). The CDR3 runs to 15 residues. The germline CDR1 and CDR2 sequences are VTNTFY and YDVSTARD (reference sequence). With V trimmed by 2 bases and J by 3 bases, 10 bases remained unmatched. The source of the sample is a study of gamma-delta chains in newborns, infants, children. TCRdb ran CATT on the reads. The data hold a few thousand gamma-chain clones, with around 40% observed a single time. The sequenced material came from blood. This TCR was sampled from a child who was a newborn, infant or young child, either healthy, febrile or measles-vaccinated (not recorded which). The rearrangement uses TRGV3 and TRGJ1 or TRGJ2. The J gene is not listed in TCRdb, so it was assigned here from a DNA match to germline. The CDR3 DNA sequence: TGTGCCACCTGGGACACCGTGACCCCTTATTATAAGAAACTCTTT. Its protein is CATWDTVTPYYKKLF.